These T cell receptor beta chains were read from a single sample in a study of regulatory T cells in long-lasting Graves disease. TCRdb called the multiplex PCR reads again in MiXCR, with one record for every CDR3 protein. This table has roughly 430,000 distinct CDR3 sequences, about a sixth appearing once. This sample also belongs to another study, concerning T cells in Graves' hyperthyroidism and ophthalmopathy.

The source material was peripheral blood mononuclear cells (PBMCs), sampled at new diagnosis, from a patient treated with antithyroid drugs. Every receptor here comes from a woman under 40 with Graves disease. The CDR3 runs from the conserved cysteine through the conserved F or W. Fields, in order: CDR3 length, clone size, V gene, J gene, D gene, CDR3 DNA, CDR3 protein. A D gene is named only where the DNA matches it firmly. Clone size is given for some rows only: seen once, a few or many times, or a class if the clone is expanded.

12	-	TRBV5-1	TRBJ2-3	-	TGCGCCAGCAGCGGCCGGACTTTACGCACGTATTTT	CASSGRTLRTYF
16	-	TRBV4-2	TRBJ1-2	-	TGTGCCAGCAGCCAAGCGGGGGATCTCGGGGAGTATGGCTACACCTTC	CASSQAGDLGEYGYTF
16	-	TRBV27	TRBJ2-3	TRBD1	TGTGCCAGCAGTTATATCTCGGACAGGGGGACGGATACGCAGTATTTT	CASSYISDRGTDTQYF
15	many	TRBV18	TRBJ2-5	-	TGTGCCAGCTCACCACCGAATAACGCTCAAGAGACCCAGTACTTC	CASSPPNNAQETQYF
14	few	TRBV25-1	TRBJ2-5	-	TGTGCCAGCAGTGTCAACCCCTTGGAGGAGACCCAGTACTTC	CASSVNPLEETQYF
16	few	TRBV3-1	TRBJ2-1	-	TGTGCCAGCAGCCCCTCGGGACTCGGCTCCTACAATGAGCAGTTCTTC	CASSPSGLGSYNEQFF
13	-	TRBV11-2	TRBJ2-1	-	TGTGCCAGCAGCTTAGATTTATCTAATGAGCAGTTCTTC	CASSLDLSNEQFF
15	many	TRBV7-8	TRBJ2-7	TRBD2	TGTGCCAGCAGCCAACTCAGCGGGAGCTCCTACGAGCAGTACTTC	CASSQLSGSSYEQYF
16	-	TRBV20-1	TRBJ2-7	TRBD2	TGCAGTGCAACGGGACTAGCGGGAGGGCCCGCCTACGAGCAGTACTTC	CSATGLAGGPAYEQYF
15	many	TRBV6-1	TRBJ1-1	-	TGTGCCAGCAGTGAATTACTCCTCATGAACACTGAAGCTTTCTTT	CASSELLLMNTEAFF
14	few	TRBV7-8	TRBJ1-5	-	TGTGCCAGCAGCTTAGTTCGGGGGGGTAGGCCCCAGCATTTT	CASSLVRGGRPQHF
17	many	TRBV20-1	TRBJ2-3	-	TGCAGTGCTAGCTCTAACGGGGCCCCGTCTAGCACAGATACGCAGTATTTT	CSASSNGAPSSTDTQYF
15	-	TRBV19	TRBJ1-1	-	TGTGCCAGTACCCCAAACCGGATGGGGTTCACTGAAGCTTTCTTT	CASTPNRMGFTEAFF
16	many	TRBV9	TRBJ1-6	-	TGTGCCAGCAGTCCGGACAGTAGCTCCTATAATTCACCCCTCCACTTT	CASSPDSSSYNSPLHF
11	few	TRBV20-1	TRBJ2-7	-	TGCAGTGCTAGGACGGAATACGAGCAGTACTTC	CSARTEYEQYF
17	many	TRBV11-2	TRBJ2-7	-	TGTGCCAGCAGCTTAGTTCGGTTTCGGGACGGCTCCTACGAGCAGTACTTC	CASSLVRFRDGSYEQYF
16	few	TRBV6-5	TRBJ2-1	-	TGTGCCAGCAGTTTCCAGGCGGGCAGCTCCTACAATGAGCAGTTCTTC	CASSFQAGSSYNEQFF
15	few	TRBV10-3	TRBJ1-5	-	TGTGCCATCCGCGATCCTACCCATGGCAATCAGCCCCAGCATTTT	CAIRDPTHGNQPQHF
20	many	TRBV11-2	TRBJ2-4	TRBD2	TGTGCCAGCACCTCCCTCGGGACTAGCGGGAGTGTAGGAGGCAAAAACATTCAGTACTTC	CASTSLGTSGSVGGKNIQYF
15	many	TRBV6-5	TRBJ2-1	-	TGTGCCAGCAGTTTCGTAGCGGCTGCTAGGAATGAGCAGTTCTTC	CASSFVAAARNEQFF
15	many	TRBV7-2	TRBJ2-5	TRBD2	TGTGCCAGCAGCTTATCTAGCGGGAGTGGTGAGACCCAGTACTTC	CASSLSSGSGETQYF
15	many	TRBV14	TRBJ2-1	-	TGTGCCAGCAGCCGGGGGAGTATGTCCTACAATGAGCAGTTCTTC	CASSRGSMSYNEQFF
15	-	TRBV28	TRBJ2-3	TRBD1	TGTGCCAGCAGCCCCGGACAGGGCGGCGGAGATACGCAGTATTTT	CASSPGQGGGDTQYF
12	many	TRBV2	TRBJ2-7	-	TGTGCCAGCACTGAGGGCCGCTACGAGCAGTACTTC	CASTEGRYEQYF
13	many	TRBV28	TRBJ1-5	-	TGTGCCATCCGTGAGAGAACCAATCAGCCCCAGCATTTT	CAIRERTNQPQHF
15	few	TRBV7-8	TRBJ1-2	-	TGTGCCAGCAGCTTATACACCCAGGGGAACTATGGCTACACCTTC	CASSLYTQGNYGYTF
16	few	TRBV28	TRBJ1-1	-	TGTGCCAGCAGTTTCCCTTCTAGTTTCCCGAACACTGAAGCTTTCTTT	CASSFPSSFPNTEAFF